This T cell receptor beta chain was sequenced in a study of molecular identifiers for immune sequencing clone quantification. Notes on the study in general: Clones of above 20 RNA copies carried over 97% of effector molecules; in naive cells they carried under 1%.

Each CDR3 protein gets one entry after TCRdb re-called the PCR reads with MiXCR. The sample has tens of thousands of distinct CDR3 sequences; approximately 22% are singletons. This CDR3 has 14 amino acids. The germline V gene has CDR1 MNHEY and CDR2 SMNVEV (reference sequence). The ends lost 2 bases at V and 3 bases at J; junction bases unmatched: 1. In its sample, this clonotype was seen many times. The antigen remains unidentified. This receptor was taken from a human donor in good health. Some libraries in this study had Jurkat cell RNA spiked in. The specimen was naive CD8+ T cells from blood, with Jurkat cell RNA spiked in. Specified subset: FACS-sorted CD8+CD4-CCR7+CD45RA+ naive T cells. The rearrangement uses TRBV27 and TRBJ1-1; the match to TRBD1 covers 9 bases. CDR3 region: CASSLGTGYTEAFF. In DNA form, the CDR3 reads TGTGCCAGCAGTTTAGGGACAGGGTACACTGAAGCTTTCTTT.